The rows below give T cell receptor beta chains drawn from one sample of a study of CD8 T cells in Susac syndrome. TCRdb re-called the immunoSEQ multiplex PCR reads through MiXCR, storing one row per CDR3 protein. Seen here are 140,000 to 150,000 distinct CDR3 sequences, about 95% observed once, and the top ten hold 0.095% to 0.14%. The sequencing input was CD4+ T cells from PBMCs. These receptors came from a human donor with multiple sclerosis. Both conserved end residues are part of each CDR3. A D gene is named only where the DNA matches it firmly.

cdr3_aa	v_call	j_call	d_call
CASSTTVPNQPQHF	TRBV12-3/TRBV12-4	TRBJ1-5	.
CASSLAGGNTIYF	TRBV12-3/TRBV12-4	TRBJ1-3	.
CASRSSGVYEQYF	TRBV7-2	TRBJ2-7	.
CASSSTDRRGLGGYTF	TRBV19	TRBJ1-2	TRBD1
CSVLVSQGYEQYF	TRBV29-1	TRBJ2-7	.
CAISRGRGKNIQYF	TRBV23-1	TRBJ2-4	.
CASSYSSRGEGQPQHF	TRBV6-5	TRBJ1-5	TRBD1
CASSPSGRGTDTQYF	TRBV7-3	TRBJ2-3	.
CASSFGSETQYF	TRBV12-3/TRBV12-4	TRBJ2-5	.
CASRGGETQYF	TRBV4-2	TRBJ2-5	TRBD2
CASSSDPIHGELFF	TRBV28	TRBJ2-2	.
CASSPRTGGYTF	TRBV7-2	TRBJ1-2	.
CASRDRDREQYF	TRBV27	TRBJ2-7	TRBD1
CSVTHRAGGEKLFF	TRBV29-1	TRBJ1-4	.
CASSNLNNEQFF	TRBV19	TRBJ2-1	.
CASSVGAGLSSYEQYF	TRBV9	TRBJ2-7	.
CASSLEAGTGKVGYGYTF	TRBV7-9	TRBJ1-2	TRBD1
CASSQPGAIADTQYF	TRBV4-3	TRBJ2-3	.
CSAPIRVAGNGEQYF	TRBV20-1	TRBJ2-7	TRBD2
CASSPVAGSGTGELFF	TRBV9	TRBJ2-2	.
CASSLVAGSSIEQYF	TRBV5-1	TRBJ2-7	.
CASSSRAGRPPDNEQFF	TRBV7-2	TRBJ2-1	.
CASSFRQGRGNTEAFF	TRBV13	TRBJ1-1	TRBD1
CASSQTLAGASSYEQYF	TRBV3-1	TRBJ2-7	TRBD2
CASSVGSGTSADTQYF	TRBV9	TRBJ2-3	TRBD2
CASLPSRDRGYEQFF	TRBV19	TRBJ2-1	TRBD1
CASSLDGNTQYF	TRBV5-1	TRBJ2-3	.
CATSGDRDRGFVNTEAFF	TRBV15	TRBJ1-1	TRBD1
CASSLTGDSNQPQHF	TRBV7-9	TRBJ1-5	.
CASSVEDPGRRGNTIYF	TRBV9	TRBJ1-3	.
CATSPQGKSLGETQYF	TRBV15	TRBJ2-5	TRBD1
CATSSEGVLYGYTF	TRBV15	TRBJ1-2	.
CASSFRGTGKPQPQHF	TRBV5-4	TRBJ1-5	.
CSAREGRPPYEQYF	TRBV20-1	TRBJ2-7	.
CASSRRGTGEFSGQPQHF	TRBV27	TRBJ1-5	TRBD1
CATSGGTGTGAFF	TRBV24-1	TRBJ1-1	.
CASSLRGQPGTPGANVLTF	TRBV27	TRBJ2-6	.
CASSTGVVYGYTF	TRBV12-3/TRBV12-4	TRBJ1-2	TRBD1
CASSFTGPYSNQPQHF	TRBV7-2	TRBJ1-5	.
CASSPDTGGYTF	TRBV5-6	TRBJ1-2	.
CSARDPGGNNQPQHF	TRBV20-1	TRBJ1-5	TRBD1
CASSQRLAGGSEQFF	TRBV9	TRBJ2-1	TRBD2
CASSQLKGYEQYF	TRBV3-1	TRBJ2-7	.
CASSPKVGTEAFF	TRBV18	TRBJ1-1	.
CSATQGAGTEAFF	TRBV20-1	TRBJ1-1	TRBD1
CASSDPSSRASYEQYF	TRBV19	TRBJ2-7	.
CSVEGWQGGAETQYF	TRBV29-1	TRBJ2-5	.
CASSYRVSDGYTF	TRBV6-5	TRBJ1-2	.
CSVMRGISYEQYF	TRBV29-1	TRBJ2-7	TRBD2
CASSPGTSGRGIDTQYF	TRBV9	TRBJ2-3	TRBD2
CASSFGNRGGTEAFF	TRBV5-1	TRBJ1-1	TRBD1
CASSLTGDEQFF	TRBV18	TRBJ2-1	.
CAWSLLSGGSGEQYF	TRBV30	TRBJ2-7	TRBD2
CASSSTGSNTEAFF	TRBV5-1	TRBJ1-1	.
CATSSGERSNQPQHF	TRBV15	TRBJ1-5	.
CASSLNEGGPQHF	TRBV7-3	TRBJ1-5	.
CASSLVGGLANPSSFF	TRBV7-9	TRBJ2-1	.
CASSLGGGPIVEQFF	TRBV5-6	TRBJ2-1	.
CASTPGTASYNEQFF	TRBV2	TRBJ2-1	TRBD1
CASSFREPAGEKLFF	TRBV7-9	TRBJ1-4	.